This T cell receptor (beta chain) was identified in a study of blood T cell repertoires in COVID-19 (dated by TCRdb to the early 2020s). Study-level background: Samples covering the acute and convalescent phases of COVID-19 were provided by collaborators in the United States, Italy and Spain. The material from the prospective study consisted of cDNA or gDNA derived from T cells, B-cell-depleted T cells, or PBMCs. Subjects who had been exposed to COVID-19, were actively infected with it, or had recovered from it provided the deeply sampled blood TCRbeta repertoires that made up the dataset. A freely available public database, intended as a resource for researchers studying the immune response to SARS-CoV-2, is where the repertoires were released. Samples came from the ongoing ImmuneRACE study (first 160 participants) plus 1,254 subjects from 6 global collaborators. Sample metadata almost always included a de-identified subject ID, COVID-19 status, age in years and sex. HLA class I and class II types, where available, came from metadata supplied by the sample provider rather than from assay-based typing.

Each collaborating institution followed its own protocols to collect whole blood in K2EDTA tubes. For TCRbeta analysis, collaborators shipped samples in one of three forms: frozen whole blood, isolated PBMCs, or DNA extracted from either of those sample types. To note about this clone: Its antigen is currently not known. It has no much larger one-base neighbor in the sample; base qualities were not kept.

From a lookup of the germline V gene (reference sequence), CDR1 and CDR2 are SEHNR and FQNEAQ. A distance of 10 bases separates the germline ends of V and J, which lose 3 bases and 1 base respectively. CDR3 length: 14 amino acids, cysteine to phenylalanine. Here the CDR3 DNA is all that survives: 42 bases in frame from base 1. TCRbeta CDR3 regions were amplified from genomic DNA by means of the immunoSEQ Assay, a bias-controlled multiplex PCR. The study's processing was this. The number of nucleated cells in each sample was estimated from the amplification of reference gene primers within the assay. To quantify the absolute abundance of each unique TCRbeta CDR3 rearrangement, sequence reads were collapsed and filtered. For each sample, productive Simpson clonality was calculated as the square root of Simpson's diversity index across productive rearrangements. TCRdb stores this immuneACCESS table with in-frame sequences only. Part of the clones is absent; in the studies checked, under half of the shortfall reflects unresolved V genes, and no reason is known for the rest. V and J calls plus clone size are reproduced from that table; the DNA served to infer D and trimming. The sample table records roughly 100,000 clones; about four fifths of these occur just once. The ten largest clones capture 2.5% to 3.5% of the sample.

Paper-wide results and their limitations: Clinical and demographic metadata were provided uncurated, with the amount varying by source and participant.

The receptor was isolated from a woman of 80 years or more with active or convalescent COVID-19. The sequenced material came from peripheral blood. The rearranged chain carries TRBV7-9 and TRBJ2-7; the D gene is perhaps TRBD1, on 7 matching bases. The nucleotides read TGTGCCAGCAGCTTTGCGGGACAGTCCTACGAGCAGTACTTC. It specifies CASSFAGQSYEQYF.